This TCR beta chain stems from a study of CD8 T cells in Susac syndrome. The TEMRA cells underwent FACS enrichment, while the CD8+ and CD4+ T cells underwent negative isolation. The RNA, roughly 0.5 to 1 ug, was put through reverse transcription using random hexamers. TCRdb reprocessed the immunoSEQ multiplex PCR reads with MiXCR, giving one entry per CDR3 protein. The table shows about 140,000 distinct CDR3 sequences, with more than 85% occurring only once. Sequencing was performed on CD8+ T cells from PBMCs. The clonotype comes from a human donor with Susac syndrome.

CDR3 nucleotide sequence: TGCAGCGTCGATTTATCCGAGGCGAACACCGGGGAGCTGTTTTTT. It yields the protein CSVDLSEANTGELFF. The rearrangement uses TRBV29-1 and TRBJ2-2; no clear D gene. Trimming removed 6 bases from V and 0 bases from J, with 14 bases in between. This CDR3 region has 15 residues. From germline, CDR1 is SQVTM and CDR2 ANQGSEA.